The text below deals with one T cell receptor (beta chain). Its antigen is as yet unknown. This CDR3 has 19 residues. The V gene's germline CDR1 is KGHDR and CDR2 SFDVKD. The junction had 15 bases not matched to a gene; V was cut back by 4 bases and J by 0 bases. This entry comes from a study of T cell responses to AZD1222 COVID-19 vaccine. Overall study results and limits: The study found vaccine-associated CD4 TCRs spanning spike, dominant at 160-218 and 743-854. Donors in the cohort were predominantly white British and more often female, and clonal diversity was possibly underestimated.

Using immunoSEQ multiplex PCR, the repertoire was profiled, and TCRdb retains in-frame clones only, with some absent. The sample holds around 69,000 clones, approximately 91% seen once. The TCR was taken from an adult in good health. The sample here was peripheral blood, taken on day 0 of AZD1222 vaccination. This chain links TRBV24-1 with TRBJ2-3; 7 nucleotides line up with TRBD2. The CDR3 coding sequence is TGTGCCACCAGTGACCGGGGTTGGGGGGGTCTAGCAAGCACAGATACGCAGTATTTT. It specifies CATSDRGWGGLASTDTQYF.